This TCR beta chain appears in the sequencing data of a study of shared clonotypes between healthy human individuals. Study-level points and caveats: Naive subsets generally had larger estimated richness than memory subsets.

Using immunoSEQ multiplex PCR, the repertoire was profiled, and TCRdb retains in-frame clones only, with some absent. The data contain millions of clones, approximately 95% of them singletons. As for this clone: Its specificity is not known.

CD8 cells regarded as naive lacked CD45RO, were positively chosen for CCR7, and omitted terminally differentiated effector memory CD45RA+ cells. This clonotype was sampled from a man between 18 and 29 years old in good health. Input material: naive CD8+ T cells sorted from blood.

CDR3: CASSLTVIASTDTQYF. The CDR3 bases are TGTGCCAGCAGCTTAACTGTTATTGCTAGCACAGATACGCAGTATTTT. V gene TRBV7-2 combines with J gene TRBJ2-3; no reliable D call. The CDR3 loop spans 16 amino acids. CDR1 and CDR2 (germline): SGHTA, FQGNSA. The ends were cut back, 2 bases at V and 0 bases at J, with 12 bases in the middle.